This entry lists 3 T cell receptor beta chains sequenced from one sample in a study of T cell clonotyping in hematopoietic cell transplantation. Only in-frame clones appear in the TCRdb table, and some are missing; sequencing was by immunoSEQ multiplex PCR. The sample lists roughly 15,000 clones; approximately 81% were seen once. Sequenced here: PBMCs, sampled 100 days after allogeneic stem cell transplant. The source of these receptors is a male patient aged 55 to 69 who had an allogeneic stem cell transplant from a related donor, so the T cells may come from the graft donor. Some clones in this sample may be carry-over from other donors' samples.

This clone has just a few counts. The chain links TRBV19 to TRBJ2-5; TRBD1 agrees at 9 bases. Germline loops: CDR1 LNHDA, CDR2 SQIVND (reference sequence). This CDR3 region has 15 residues. Trimming removed 6 bases from V and 6 bases from J; junction bases left unmatched: 11. For the CDR3, the DNA is TGTGCCAGTAGCCCCAAGACAGGGGGTAAGAAGACCCAGTACTTC. This codes for CASSPKTGGKKTQYF.

This CDR3 is CASSPVAKNIQYF. The CDR3 nucleotides are TGTGCCAGCAGTCCAGTAGCCAAAAACATTCAGTACTTC. The chain uses TRBV11-3 and TRBJ2-4; D unclear. Deletions cut 6 bases from V and 0 bases from J, with 6 bases between. Germline V gives CDR1 SGHNT, CDR2 YENEEA. The CDR3 contains 13 residues.

The genes are TRBV4-3 and TRBJ1-1, with no clear D. CDR3 length: 13 amino acids. V lost 6 bases and J lost 4, with 12 bases in between. CDR1 LGHNA and CDR2 YSLEER come from the germline V gene. The CDR3 loop reads CASSKEAGTEAFF. The CDR3 nucleotides read TGCGCCAGCAGTAAAGAAGCGGGCACTGAAGCTTTCTTT.